This T cell receptor (beta chain) was identified during a study of shared T cell receptors in the human thymus. In regard to this clone: Other DNA sequences in this specimen translate into the identical CDR3.

Method: immunoSEQ multiplex PCR; TCRdb's copy keeps in-frame clones and lacks some. This table has hundreds of thousands of clones, more than 75% appearing once. CDR1 is MNHEY and CDR2 is SMNVEV in the germline V gene (reference sequence). The V gene lost 6 bases and the J gene lost 4 bases, with 10 bases spanning the gap. The CDR3 length is 13 residues. The sample was also reused in another study, on human thymus T cells.

The rearrangement uses TRBV27 and TRBJ2-1; possible D gene TRBD1, 5 bases. Sequencing was performed on thymocytes. The TCR sequence derives from a boy under two years old with a congenital heart defect. The CDR3 is CASSLGLYNEQFF. The CDR3 nucleotides read TGTGCCAGCAGCCTGGGGCTTTACAATGAGCAGTTCTTC.